Presented here are 11 T cell receptor beta chains from one specimen sequenced in a study of T cell changes during pregnancy in multiple sclerosis (dated by TCRdb to between 2019 and 2020). Receptors were amplified or captured by the immunoSEQ multiplex PCR assay. The table was pulled from immuneACCESS by TCRdb, which kept in-frame rearrangements only. Such tables lose some clones; where checked, under half of the loss comes from unresolved V genes, and the rest has no known cause. The sample has under 50,000 clones on record, less than 95% of them singletons. The ten largest clones take up approximately 0.49% of the sample. Here the sequenced sample was CD4+ T cells from peripheral blood mononuclear cells, taken in the first trimester of pregnancy. These receptors came from a female donor in good health, enrolled as a control in a pregnancy study.

The V and J genes are TRBV28 and TRBJ2-3; 9 nucleotides agree with TRBD2. The CDR3 contains 16 residues. V dropped 6 bases and J dropped 3; count of bases not matched to a gene: 10. CDR1 and CDR2 (germline): MDHEN, SYDVKM. CDR3 loop: CASSPWGGGATDTQYF. In DNA form, the CDR3 reads TGTGCCAGCAGCCCCTGGGGCGGGGGGGCGACAGATACGCAGTATTTT. Supplemented by reference TRBV28 and TRBJ2-3, the full variable domain reads DVKVTQSSRYLVKRTGEKVFLECVQDMDHENMFWYRQDPGLGLRLIYFSYDVKMKEKGDIPEGYSVSREKKERFSLILESASTNQTSMYLCASSPWGGGATDTQYFGPGTRLTVL.

The chain combines TRBV9 with TRBJ2-1, with 9 bases fitting TRBD1. This CDR3 is 16 amino acids long. Germline V gene lookup returns CDR1 SGDLS and CDR2 YYNGEE. Trimming removed 3 bases from V and 9 bases from J; junction bases left unmatched: 13. This CDR3 is CASSGWTGEGTSEQFF. CDR3 in DNA: TGTGCCAGCAGCGGCTGGACAGGGGAGGGGACAAGTGAGCAGTTCTTC.

J is TRBJ1-2 and V is TRBV7-9; D is unresolved. The CDR3 loop spans 16 amino acids. Trimming removed 2 bases from V and 4 bases from J, with 17 bases in between. CDR1 is SEHNR, CDR2 FQNEAQ, per germline (reference sequence). CDR3 sequence reads: CASSLLEVGVTYGYTF. The CDR3 bases are TGTGCCAGCAGCTTACTCGAAGTGGGAGTAACCTATGGCTACACCTTC.

V usage is TRBV28 and J usage is TRBJ1-2; D is undetermined. This CDR3 has 12 amino acids. The ends were cut back, 6 bases at V and 8 bases at J, with 13 bases in the middle. Germline V gene data show CDR1 as MDHEN and CDR2 as SYDVKM. CDR3 in amino acids: CASSQSARGYTF. CDR3 bases: TGTGCCAGCAGCCAATCCGCGAGAGGCTACACCTTC.

The chain links TRBV2 to TRBJ1-2, with a weak D call TRBD1 (5 bases). CDR1 is SNHLY and CDR2 is FYNNEI in the germline V gene. The CDR3 runs 11 residues. Deletions cut 8 bases from V and 3 bases from J, with 7 bases between. The CDR3 nucleotides read TGTGCCAGCGGGGGGGACTATGGCTACACCTTC. Translation gives CASGGDYGYTF.

This clone was detected only once. The chain is built from TRBV7-9 and TRBJ1-2; 8 positions match TRBD1. The CDR3 is 13 residues long. CDR1 is SEHNR, CDR2 FQNEAQ, per germline (reference sequence). Losses at the gene ends were 2 bases for V and 8 bases for J; bases not matched to a gene: 4. CDR3 sequence: CASSLQGALGYTF. CDR3 sequence (DNA): TGTGCCAGCAGCTTACAGGGGGCGCTGGGCTACACCTTC.

This chain joins TRBV10-1 and TRBJ2-4; 12 nucleotides match TRBD1. The CDR3 length is 15 residues. Per germline, CDR1 WNHNN and CDR2 SYGVQD (reference sequence). J gave up 10 bases and V 0 bases, and 4 bases lay outside the gene matches. The CDR3 DNA is TGCGCCAGCAGTGAGTCGGGACAGGGGGCAGGAATTCAGTACTTC. Protein product: CASSESGQGAGIQYF.

The V and J genes are TRBV7-9 and TRBJ2-7; no clear D. The V gene's germline CDR1 is SEHNR and CDR2 FQNEAQ (reference sequence). The CDR3 consists of 12 residues. The V gene lost 4 bases and the J gene lost 1 base, with 5 bases spanning the gap. The CDR3 coding sequence is TGTGCCAGCAGCTCAGTTTCCTACGAGCAGTACTTC. Translation gives CASSSVSYEQYF.

The chain links TRBV7-8 to TRBJ2-5; D perhaps matches TRBD1 (5 bases). The V end lost 1 base, the J end lost 7 bases, and 10 bases lay between the germline ends. The germline V gene encodes CDR1 SGHVS and CDR2 FQNEAQ. The CDR3 contains 13 residues. The CDR3 loop is CASSLGREGTQYF. DNA of the CDR3: TGTGCCAGCAGCTTAGGCAGGGAAGGGACCCAGTACTTC.

The chain carries TRBV7-3 and TRBJ1-1, with 8 bases identical to TRBD1. The CDR3 covers 17 residues. Germline CDR1 and CDR2: SGHTA and FQGTGA. V trimming: 4 bases; J trimming: 8 bases; junction bases outside the gene matches: 18. In DNA, the CDR3 is TGTGCCAGCAGCTCCCAACCGACCGGGACAGGAGGTACGGAAGCTTTCTTT. Encoded protein: CASSSQPTGTGGTEAFF.

This clone occurred a few times. CDR3 protein: CSVGTPRGELIIQYF. The CDR3 DNA reads TGCAGCGTTGGGACCCCCCGCGGGGAGTTGATCATTCAGTACTTC. The V and J genes are TRBV29-1 and TRBJ2-4; D possibly corresponds to TRBD2 (6 bases). Germline CDR1 and CDR2: SQVTM and ANQGSEA. The CDR3 covers 15 residues. With 4 bases removed from V and 9 bases from J, the gap between germline ends came to 22 bases.